This is a list of T cell receptor beta chains from one sample in a study of blood T cells in healthy people across ages. Each CDR3 protein gets one entry after TCRdb re-called the 5' RACE reads with MiXCR. Here the sample spans around 1,000,000 distinct CDR3 sequences, roughly two fifths being singletons. The specimen sequenced was blood. These receptors originate from a man in his late teens or twenties in good health. Each CDR3 is given with its conserved first and last residue. D genes are given only for firm matches. Expanded clones get a size class; other rows say once, few or many, or leave the size out.

-	15	TRBJ2-3	TRBV9	TRBD2	CASNAAGRGIDTQYF	TGTGCCAGCAACGCCGCTGGGCGGGGGATAGATACGCAGTATTTT
few	14	TRBJ2-7	TRBV7-2	-	CASSYPDRTYEQYF	TGTGCCAGCAGCTACCCGGACCGTACCTACGAGCAGTACTTC
few	17	TRBJ2-5	TRBV5-5	TRBD1	CASSYPMGELQGETQYF	TGTGCCAGCAGCTATCCAATGGGGGAACTACAGGGGGAGACCCAGTACTTC
-	17	TRBJ2-7	TRBV6-2/TRBV6-3	TRBD1	CASSYLRTGELYNEQYF	TGTGCCAGCAGTTACCTCCGGACAGGGGAGCTCTACAATGAGCAGTACTTC
-	15	TRBJ2-1	TRBV20-1	-	CSARDLAHSGNEQFF	TGCAGTGCTAGAGATCTAGCGCACTCTGGCAATGAGCAGTTCTTC
-	14	TRBJ2-7	TRBV7-3	TRBD1	CASSPGTGEGEQYF	TGTGCCAGCAGCCCAGGGACAGGGGAGGGTGAGCAGTACTTC
-	14	TRBJ2-7	TRBV20-1	-	CSATTPGNRYEQYF	TGCAGTGCGACAACTCCAGGGAATCGCTACGAGCAGTACTTC
-	13	TRBJ2-5	TRBV10-3	-	CAATTGAGETQYF	TGTGCCGCCACGACAGGCGCAGGAGAGACCCAGTACTTC
-	15	TRBJ2-3	TRBV7-3	-	CASRSGTLYRDTQYF	TGTGCCAGCAGATCCGGGACTCTGTACAGAGATACGCAGTATTTT
-	13	TRBJ1-1	TRBV6-5	-	CASSSGQPLGAFF	TGTGCCAGCAGTTCCGGACAGCCTCTTGGAGCTTTCTTT
-	13	TRBJ2-5	TRBV24-1	-	CATSVQGHETQYF	TGTGCCACCAGTGTACAGGGCCATGAGACCCAGTACTTC
few	14	TRBJ2-1	TRBV2	-	CASSEVRSYNEQFF	TGTGCCAGCAGTGAGGTGCGCTCCTACAATGAGCAGTTCTTC
-	15	TRBJ1-1	TRBV28	-	CASSAMGRMNTEAFF	TGTGCCAGCAGTGCCATGGGACGGATGAACACTGAAGCTTTCTTT
-	15	TRBJ1-2	TRBV6-5	-	CASSSPGHLLYGYTF	TGTGCCAGCAGTTCCCCGGGACACTTACTCTATGGCTACACCTTC
few	14	TRBJ1-5	TRBV6-2/TRBV6-3	-	CASSHGGPRWPQHF	TGTGCCAGCAGTCACGGGGGCCCTCGCTGGCCCCAGCATTTT
-	13	TRBJ2-3	TRBV20-1	-	CSARGAESDTQYF	TGCAGTGCTAGGGGAGCAGAATCAGATACGCAGTATTTT